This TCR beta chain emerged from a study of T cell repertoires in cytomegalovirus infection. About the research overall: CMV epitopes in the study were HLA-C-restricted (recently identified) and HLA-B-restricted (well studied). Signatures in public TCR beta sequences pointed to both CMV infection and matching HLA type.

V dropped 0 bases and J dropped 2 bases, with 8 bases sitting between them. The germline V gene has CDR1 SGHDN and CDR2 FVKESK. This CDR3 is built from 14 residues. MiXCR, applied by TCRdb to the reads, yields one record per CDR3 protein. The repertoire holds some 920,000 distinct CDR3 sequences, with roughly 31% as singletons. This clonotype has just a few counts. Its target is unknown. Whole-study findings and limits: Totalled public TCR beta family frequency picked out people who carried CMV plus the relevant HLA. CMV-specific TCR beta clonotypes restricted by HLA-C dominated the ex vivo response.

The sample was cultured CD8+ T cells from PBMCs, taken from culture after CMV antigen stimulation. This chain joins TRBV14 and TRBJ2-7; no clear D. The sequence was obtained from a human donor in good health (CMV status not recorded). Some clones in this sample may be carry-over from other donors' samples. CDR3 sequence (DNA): TGTGCCAGCAGCCAAGATGGCTACACCTACGAGCAGTACTTC. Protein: CASSQDGYTYEQYF.